This T cell receptor beta chain was recorded in a study of shared clonotypes between healthy human individuals (TCRdb year 2020). With respect to the entire study: A few men and two women, aged 18 to 49 years, made up the cohort. For each donor, three plates each were used for CD4 naive and CD4 memory, two plates were used for CD8 naive, and one plate was used for CD8 memory. To estimate repertoire size and how much clonotypes are shared between individuals, the study performed deep sequencing of blood TCR repertoires from roughly five healthy adults. To increase sequencing depth and limit assay-specific biases, TCR repertoire library preparation and sequencing were carried out by different laboratories using diverse techniques. Between about 0.8 and 8.9 billion PBMCs per donor were obtained by leukapheresis. What the research found in general, with its limitations: When a few donors were compared, the shared fraction of clonotypes was roughly 4.8% for naive CD4, around 3.5% for naive CD8, roughly 2.3% for memory CD4, and 0.4% for memory CD8. The small number of donors limited the genetic and exposure-history diversity represented. Compared with non-shared clonotypes, clonotypes shared by all four sorted-subset donors had higher generation probabilities. Rarefaction of sorted-subset datasets indicated incomplete sequencing despite the large sequencing depth. Based on pairwise subsampling, the degree of clonotype sharing among donors was expected to be affected by sequencing depth. Naive subsets generally had larger estimated clonotype richness than memory subsets did. Sampling was restricted to blood, and TCR repertoires in tissues likely differ from the TCR repertoires found in blood.

V has 2 bases trimmed and J has 4 bases trimmed; junction bases matching no gene number 14. CDR1 and CDR2, per the germline V gene, are LGHNA and YNFKEQ. Its CDR3 holds 18 amino acids, cysteine through phenylalanine. Here the CDR3 DNA is all that survives: 54 bases in frame from base 1. Using the deep immunoSEQ assay, TCR CDR3 regions were amplified from genomic DNA by multiplex PCR. For each cell subset, the extracted genomic DNA was distributed evenly across all wells of several immunoSEQ 96-well plates, and each plate served as one replicate. For sorted subsets, each replicate PCR was loaded with around 220 ng genomic DNA, equivalent to roughly 30,000 T cell genomes. The purified libraries were quantified using a Qubit 3.0 fluorometer, sized with a Bioanalyzer 2100, and then quantified again using the KAPA Library Quantification kit. Every immunoSEQ 96-well plate was sequenced on a separate single-read 150-cycle Illumina NextSeq 550 flow cell. The paper's processing steps were these. The immunoSEQ output contained only junctional sequences without quality scores, so filtering could not match that applied to full-length reads. To assign V/J genes and CDR3, sequences were annotated using PyIR, a Python wrapper for IgBLAST v1.9, with IMGT germline references. Reads with weak V/J assignments (E-value above 1e-6), missing CDR3, stop codons, out-of-frame junctions, or ambiguous translated residues were removed. V3J clonotypes were defined by identical inferred V gene, J gene, and CDR3 amino acid sequence. Percentage overlap between repertoires was computed as shared unique clonotypes divided by the size of the smaller repertoire. RTK rarefaction, the Chao1 estimator, and Recon v2.1 estimates of unobserved clonotypes were used to assess repertoire richness. Generation probabilities for all TCRbeta clonotypes obtained by the gDNA method from a handful of donors were computed using OLGA. In its TCRdb copy, this immuneACCESS table keeps in-frame sequences only and misses some clones. Where compared with another copy, unresolved V genes explain less than half of these, and the others have no known cause. D and trimming come from the DNA, and the V and J calls and clone size come from that table. Recorded for this sample are about 670,000 clones; around 72% of them occurred a single time. Approximately 1.8% of the sample is in the top ten clones.

The donors were healthy, HIV-negative adults with no recently reported acute infections or vaccinations. Every donor was a Caucasian adult residing in Nashville, Tennessee, USA. CD4+ T cells were enriched through magnetic negative selection, after which naive cells were positively selected on CD45RA and the remaining negative fraction served as the memory subset. Blood was obtained by leukapheresis, after which PBMCs were separated by Ficoll-Histopaque density gradient centrifugation and cryopreserved in liquid nitrogen vapor phase. Analytical flow cytometry was used to check the purity and quantity of every magnetically sorted T cell population. Genomic DNA was isolated from every sorted fraction and measured by UV absorbance on a Nanodrop 2000c. A remark on this clone: Its antigen remains unidentified. Per-base quality was not reported, and no clone a single base away is much larger than it.

Sequencing was performed on memory CD4+ T cells sorted from blood. This specimen's cell subset or site label, interpreted: CD45RA-negative fraction. The sequence links TRBV4-2 to TRBJ2-3; 8 bases in between match TRBD2. This sequence originates from a woman aged 30 to 39 in good health. CDR3 region: CASSQRPRAGGRADTQYF. The DNA sequence follows: TGTGCCAGCAGCCAACGGCCTCGGGCGGGAGGACGGGCAGATACGCAGTATTTT.